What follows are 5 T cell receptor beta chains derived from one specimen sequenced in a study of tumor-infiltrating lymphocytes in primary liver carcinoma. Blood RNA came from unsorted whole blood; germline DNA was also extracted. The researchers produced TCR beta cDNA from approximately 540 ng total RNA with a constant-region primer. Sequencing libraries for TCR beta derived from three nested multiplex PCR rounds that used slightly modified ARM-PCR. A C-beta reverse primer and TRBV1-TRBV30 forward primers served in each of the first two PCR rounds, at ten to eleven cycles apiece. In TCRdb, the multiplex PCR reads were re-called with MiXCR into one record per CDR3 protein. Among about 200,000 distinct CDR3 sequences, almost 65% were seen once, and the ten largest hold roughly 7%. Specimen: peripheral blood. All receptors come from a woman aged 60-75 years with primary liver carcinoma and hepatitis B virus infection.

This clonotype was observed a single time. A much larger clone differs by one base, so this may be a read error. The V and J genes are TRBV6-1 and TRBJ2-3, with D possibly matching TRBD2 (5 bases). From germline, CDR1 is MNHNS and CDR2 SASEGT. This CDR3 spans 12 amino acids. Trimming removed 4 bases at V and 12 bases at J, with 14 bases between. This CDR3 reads CASSASAAPQYF. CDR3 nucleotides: TGTGCCAGCAGTGCCTCAGCGGCGCCACAGTATTTT.

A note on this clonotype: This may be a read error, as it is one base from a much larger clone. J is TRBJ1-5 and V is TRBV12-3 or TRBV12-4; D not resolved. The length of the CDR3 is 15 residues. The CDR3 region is CSSSSSRPPNQPQHF. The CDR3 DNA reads TGTTCCAGCAGTTCCTCTCGACCCCCTAATCAGCCCCAGCATTTT.

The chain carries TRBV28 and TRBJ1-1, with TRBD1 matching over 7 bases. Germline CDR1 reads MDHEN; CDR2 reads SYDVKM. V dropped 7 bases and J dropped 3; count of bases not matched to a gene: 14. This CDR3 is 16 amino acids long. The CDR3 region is CASTLIKTGTDTEAFF. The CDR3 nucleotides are TGTGCCAGCACCCTAATTAAGACAGGGACTGACACTGAAGCTTTCTTT.

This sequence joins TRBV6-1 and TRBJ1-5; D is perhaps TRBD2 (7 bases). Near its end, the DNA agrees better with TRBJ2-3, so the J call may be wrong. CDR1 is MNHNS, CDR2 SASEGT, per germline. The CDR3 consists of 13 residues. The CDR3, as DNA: TGTGCCAGCACCGAGCGGGACAATCAGCCCCAGTATTTT. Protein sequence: CASTERDNQPQYF.

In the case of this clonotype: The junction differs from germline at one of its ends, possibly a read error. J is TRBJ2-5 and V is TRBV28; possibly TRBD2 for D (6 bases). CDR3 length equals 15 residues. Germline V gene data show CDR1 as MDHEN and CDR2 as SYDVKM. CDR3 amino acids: CASTPGGEDQETLYF. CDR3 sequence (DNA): TGTGCCAGCACCCCCGGAGGGGAGGACCAAGAGACCCTGTACTTC.